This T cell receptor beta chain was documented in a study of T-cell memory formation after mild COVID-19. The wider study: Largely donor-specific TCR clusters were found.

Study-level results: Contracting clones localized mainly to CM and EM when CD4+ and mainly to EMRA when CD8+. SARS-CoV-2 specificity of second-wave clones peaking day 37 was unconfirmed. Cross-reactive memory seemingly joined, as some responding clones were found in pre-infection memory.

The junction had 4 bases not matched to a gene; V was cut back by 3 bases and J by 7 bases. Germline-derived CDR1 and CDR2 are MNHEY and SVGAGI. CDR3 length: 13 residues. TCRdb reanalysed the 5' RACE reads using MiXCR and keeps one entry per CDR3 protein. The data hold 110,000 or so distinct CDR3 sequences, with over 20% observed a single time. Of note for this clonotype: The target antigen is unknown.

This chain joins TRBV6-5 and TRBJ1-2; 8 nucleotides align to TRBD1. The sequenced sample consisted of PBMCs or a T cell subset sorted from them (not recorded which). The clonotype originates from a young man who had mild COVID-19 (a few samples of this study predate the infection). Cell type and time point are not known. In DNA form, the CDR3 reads TGTGCCAGCAGTTATGGGCAGGGGGCTGGCTACACCTTC. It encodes CASSYGQGAGYTF.